This T cell receptor beta chain is from a study of blood T cell repertoires in COVID-19. Study-wide context: Samples taken during acute and convalescent COVID-19 were collected in the United States, Italy and Spain.

Original processing notes: Amplification of reference gene primers was used by the study to estimate nucleated cell counts. Sequencing was performed with immunoSEQ multiplex PCR; in TCRdb, only in-frame clones are kept and a portion is missing. That table furnishes V, J and clone size, whereas the DNA furnished D and trimming. The data show around 63,000 clones, less than 90% seen once. During active infection, Seattle patients enrolled and were then monitored through disease. The V and J ends lost 0 bases and 1 base respectively, with 15 bases between them. In germline, CDR1 is GTSNPN, CDR2 SVGIG (reference sequence). The CDR3 consists of 16 residues.

The chain couples TRBV30 to TRBJ1-2; possibly TRBD1 for D (5 bases). This receptor was taken from a man aged 60 to 69 with COVID-19, enrolled during active disease. Sample: peripheral blood. The CDR3 DNA reads as TGTGCCTGGAGTGTAGTAGGGCAGGGATTTAACTATGGCTACACCTTC. This sequence encodes CAWSVVGQGFNYGYTF.